This TCR beta chain was captured in a study of control samples from healthy donors and cancer patients. This clone was detected only once. CDR1 and CDR2 (germline): SNHLY, FYNNEI. The CDR3 contains 13 residues. V lost 3 bases to trimming and J lost 7 bases, with 10 bases between them. The assay was immunoSEQ multiplex PCR, and TCRdb's table has in-frame clones only and misses some. The table records 20,000 to 25,000 clones, roughly 85% of them present only once. Sequencing was performed on PBMCs. The receptor was derived from a man aged 60 to 75 with head and neck cancer. The J gene is TRBJ2-1, the V gene TRBV2; D remains unclear. The CDR3 here is CASSEQVVNEQFF. For the CDR3, the DNA is TGTGCCAGCAGTGAGCAGGTGGTGAATGAGCAGTTCTTC.